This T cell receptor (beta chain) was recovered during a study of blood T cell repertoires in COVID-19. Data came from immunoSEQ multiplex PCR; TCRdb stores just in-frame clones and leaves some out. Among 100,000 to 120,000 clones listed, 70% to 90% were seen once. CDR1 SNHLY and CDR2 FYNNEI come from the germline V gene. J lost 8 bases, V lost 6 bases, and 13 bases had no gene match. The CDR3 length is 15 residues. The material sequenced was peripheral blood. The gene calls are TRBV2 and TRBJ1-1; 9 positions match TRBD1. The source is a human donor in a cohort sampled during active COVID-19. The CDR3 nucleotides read TGTGCCAGCAGACGCGAGGGGACAGGGAGTAAAGAAGCTTTCTTT. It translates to CASRREGTGSKEAFF.